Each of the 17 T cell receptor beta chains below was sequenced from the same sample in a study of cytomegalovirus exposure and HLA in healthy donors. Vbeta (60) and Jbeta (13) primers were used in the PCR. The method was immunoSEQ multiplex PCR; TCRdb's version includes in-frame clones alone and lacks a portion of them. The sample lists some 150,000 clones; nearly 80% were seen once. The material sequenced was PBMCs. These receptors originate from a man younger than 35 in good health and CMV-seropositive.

DNA of the CDR3: TGTGCCAGCAGTGAACAATCACAGCCGGGACTTTGGGAAAAACTGTTTTTT. Protein: CASSEQSQPGLWEKLFF. The chain is built from TRBV6-1 and TRBJ1-4; the D gene is possibly TRBD1 (5 bases). Germline assignment: CDR1 MNHNS and CDR2 SASEGT. Deletions cut 2 bases from V and 8 bases from J, with 21 bases between. The CDR3 loop spans 17 amino acids.

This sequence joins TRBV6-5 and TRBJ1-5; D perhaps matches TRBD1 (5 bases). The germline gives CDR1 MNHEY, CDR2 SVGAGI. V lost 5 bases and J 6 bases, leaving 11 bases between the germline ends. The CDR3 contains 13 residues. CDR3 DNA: TGTGCCAGCAGTCCGAACCAGGGTCAGCCCCAGCATTTT. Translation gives CASSPNQGQPQHF.

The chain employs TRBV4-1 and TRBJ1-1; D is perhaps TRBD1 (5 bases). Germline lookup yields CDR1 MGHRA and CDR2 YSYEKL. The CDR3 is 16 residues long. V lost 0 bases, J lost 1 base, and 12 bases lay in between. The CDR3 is CASSQEGFRANTEAFF. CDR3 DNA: TGCGCCAGCAGCCAAGAAGGGTTCAGGGCGAACACTGAAGCTTTCTTT.

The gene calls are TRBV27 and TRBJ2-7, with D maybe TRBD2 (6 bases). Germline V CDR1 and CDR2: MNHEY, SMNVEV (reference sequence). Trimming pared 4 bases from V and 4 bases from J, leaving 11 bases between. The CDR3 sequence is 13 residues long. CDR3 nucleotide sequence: TGTGCCAGCAGTTCGGGACTCAAATACGAGCAGTACTTC. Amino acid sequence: CASSSGLKYEQYF.

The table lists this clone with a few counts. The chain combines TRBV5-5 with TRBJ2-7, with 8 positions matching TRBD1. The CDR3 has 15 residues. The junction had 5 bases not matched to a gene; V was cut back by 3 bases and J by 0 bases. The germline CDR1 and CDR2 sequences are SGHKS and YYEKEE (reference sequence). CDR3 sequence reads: CASSWRQGLSYEQYF. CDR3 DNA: TGTGCCAGCAGCTGGAGACAGGGGCTCTCCTACGAGCAGTACTTC. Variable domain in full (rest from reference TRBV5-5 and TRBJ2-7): DAGVTQSPTHLIKTRGQQVTLRCSPISGHKSVSWYQQVLGQGPQFIFQYYEKEERGRGNFPDRFSARQFPNYSSELNVNALLLGDSALYLCASSWRQGLSYEQYFGPGTRLTVT.

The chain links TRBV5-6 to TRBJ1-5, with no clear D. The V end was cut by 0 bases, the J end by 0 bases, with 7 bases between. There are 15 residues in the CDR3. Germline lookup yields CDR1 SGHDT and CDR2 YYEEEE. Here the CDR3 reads CASSLGQYSNQPQHF. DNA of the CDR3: TGTGCCAGCAGCTTGGGACAATATAGCAATCAGCCCCAGCATTTT.

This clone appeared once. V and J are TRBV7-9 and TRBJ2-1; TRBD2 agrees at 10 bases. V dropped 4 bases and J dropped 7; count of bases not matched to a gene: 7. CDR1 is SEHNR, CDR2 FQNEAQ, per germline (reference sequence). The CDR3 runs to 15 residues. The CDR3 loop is CASSWRTSGSNEQFF. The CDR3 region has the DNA TGTGCCAGCAGCTGGAGGACTAGCGGTTCTAATGAGCAGTTCTTC.

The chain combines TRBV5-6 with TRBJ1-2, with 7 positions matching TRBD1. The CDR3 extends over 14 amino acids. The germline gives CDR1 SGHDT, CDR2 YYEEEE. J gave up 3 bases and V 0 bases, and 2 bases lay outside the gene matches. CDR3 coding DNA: TGTGCCAGCAGCTTGGTTGACAGGGACTATGGCTACACCTTC. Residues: CASSLVDRDYGYTF. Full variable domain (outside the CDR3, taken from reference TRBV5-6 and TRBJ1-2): DAGVTQSPTHLIKTRGQQVTLRCSPKSGHDTVSWYQQALGQGPQFIFQYYEEEERQRGNFPDRFSGHQFPNYSSELNVNALLLGDSALYLCASSLVDRDYGYTFGSGTRLTVV.

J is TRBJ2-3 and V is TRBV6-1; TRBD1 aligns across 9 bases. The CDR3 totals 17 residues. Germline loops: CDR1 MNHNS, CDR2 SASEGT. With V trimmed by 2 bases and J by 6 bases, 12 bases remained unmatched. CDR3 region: CASSEFPAGTGWDTQYF. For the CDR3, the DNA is TGTGCCAGCAGTGAATTCCCGGCCGGGACAGGGTGGGATACGCAGTATTTT.

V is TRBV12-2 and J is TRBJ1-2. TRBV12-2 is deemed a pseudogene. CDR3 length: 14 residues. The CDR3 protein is CASRLGKRSYGYTF. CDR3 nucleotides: TGTGCAAGTCGCTTAGGTAAGCGGAGCTATGGCTACACCTTC.

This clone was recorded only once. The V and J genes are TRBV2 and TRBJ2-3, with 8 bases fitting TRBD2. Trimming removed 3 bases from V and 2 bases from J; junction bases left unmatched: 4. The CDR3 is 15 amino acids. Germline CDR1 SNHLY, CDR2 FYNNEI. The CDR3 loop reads CASSERRGDTDTQYF. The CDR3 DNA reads TGTGCCAGCAGTGAGAGGCGGGGGGACACAGATACGCAGTATTTT.

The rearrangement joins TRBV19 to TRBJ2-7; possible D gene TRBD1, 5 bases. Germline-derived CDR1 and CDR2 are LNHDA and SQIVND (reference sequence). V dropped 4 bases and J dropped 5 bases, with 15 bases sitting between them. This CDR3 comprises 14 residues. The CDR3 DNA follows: TGTGCCAGTAGTACGAACCAGGGTCGGAACGAGCAGTACTTC. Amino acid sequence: CASSTNQGRNEQYF.

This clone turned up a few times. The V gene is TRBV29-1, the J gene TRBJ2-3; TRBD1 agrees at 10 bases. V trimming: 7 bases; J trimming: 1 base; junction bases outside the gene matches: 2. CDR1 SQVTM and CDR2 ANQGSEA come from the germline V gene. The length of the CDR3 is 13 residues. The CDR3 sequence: CSGQGARTDTQYF. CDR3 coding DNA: TGCAGCGGACAGGGGGCACGCACAGATACGCAGTATTTT.

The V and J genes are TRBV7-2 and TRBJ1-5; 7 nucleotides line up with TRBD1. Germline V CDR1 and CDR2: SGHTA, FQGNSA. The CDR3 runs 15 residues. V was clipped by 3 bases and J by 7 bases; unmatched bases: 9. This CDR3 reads CASSLTKGAGQPQHF. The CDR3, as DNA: TGTGCCAGCAGCTTGACAAAGGGGGCCGGACAGCCCCAGCATTTT. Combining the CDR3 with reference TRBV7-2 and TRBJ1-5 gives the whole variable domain GAGVSQSPSNKVTEKGKDVELRCDPISGHTALYWYRQSLGQGLEFLIYFQGNSAPDKSGLPSDRFSAERTGGSVSTLTIQRTQQEDSAVYLCASSLTKGAGQPQHFGDGTRLSIL.

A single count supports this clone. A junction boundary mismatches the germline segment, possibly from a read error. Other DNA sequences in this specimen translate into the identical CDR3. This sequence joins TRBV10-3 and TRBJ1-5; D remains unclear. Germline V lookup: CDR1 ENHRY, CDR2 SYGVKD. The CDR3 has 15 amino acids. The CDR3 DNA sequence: TGTGCTATCAGTGAGACGGAGGGTACCGGTCAGCCCCAGCATTTT. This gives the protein CAISETEGTGQPQHF.

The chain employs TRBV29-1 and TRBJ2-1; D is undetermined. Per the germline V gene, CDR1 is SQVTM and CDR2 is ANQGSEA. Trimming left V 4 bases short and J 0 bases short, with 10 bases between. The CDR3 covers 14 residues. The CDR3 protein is CSVGGSSSYNEQFF. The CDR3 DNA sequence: TGCAGCGTTGGCGGCAGTAGCTCCTACAATGAGCAGTTCTTC.

Here the CDR3 DNA reads TGCGCCATCGCGAAGAGGGCCGAGGGTGAAAAACTGTTTTTT. This gives the protein CAIAKRAEGEKLFF. The rearrangement joins TRBV4-1 to TRBJ1-4; D remains ambiguous. Germline V gives CDR1 MGHRA, CDR2 YSYEKL. CDR3 size: 14 residues. The V and J ends lost 10 bases and 7 bases respectively, with 19 bases between them.